This T cell receptor (beta chain) was retrieved from a study of cytomegalovirus exposure and HLA in healthy donors. The protocol was immunoSEQ multiplex PCR, while the TCRdb copy is restricted to in-frame clones and leaves out a portion. The table lists some 98,000 clones, roughly 90% of them singletons. In regard to this clone: Its antigen is still unknown.

Points from the study as a whole: In vitro checks showed that three CMV-associated chains really do target CMV antigens. The authors listed 150 to 200 TCR beta chains as cytomegalovirus-associated. Cytomegalovirus status was reportedly diagnosed by the classifier with high sensitivity and specificity. Subsequent analysis of the 120 or so validation repertoires found a tendency for first-cohort TCR clusters to co-occur.

V was clipped by 7 bases and J by 1 base; unmatched bases: 13. Germline values: CDR1 SQVTM, CDR2 ANQGSEA. This CDR3 contains 15 residues. The receptor was derived from a man between 18 and 35 years old in good health and CMV-seropositive. The rearrangement links TRBV29-1 to TRBJ2-7, with 7 bases identical to TRBD1. Material: PBMCs. CDR3 loop: CSASKGQSVSYEQYF. For the CDR3, the DNA is TGCAGCGCGAGTAAGGGACAGAGCGTTTCCTACGAGCAGTACTTC.